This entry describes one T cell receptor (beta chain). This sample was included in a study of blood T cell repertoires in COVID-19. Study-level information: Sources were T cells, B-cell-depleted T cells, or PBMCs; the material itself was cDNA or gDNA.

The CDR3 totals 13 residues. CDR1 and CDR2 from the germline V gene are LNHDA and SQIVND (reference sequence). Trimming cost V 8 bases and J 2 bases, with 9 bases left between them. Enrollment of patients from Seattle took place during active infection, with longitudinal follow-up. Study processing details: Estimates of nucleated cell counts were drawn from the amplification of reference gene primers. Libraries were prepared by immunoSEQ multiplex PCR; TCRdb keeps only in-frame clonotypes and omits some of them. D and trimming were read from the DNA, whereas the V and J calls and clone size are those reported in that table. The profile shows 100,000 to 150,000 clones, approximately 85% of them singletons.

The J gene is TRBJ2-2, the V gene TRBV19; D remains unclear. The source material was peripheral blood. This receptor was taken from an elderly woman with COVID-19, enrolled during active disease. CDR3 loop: CASWRFNTGELFF. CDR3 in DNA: TGTGCCAGTTGGCGGTTTAACACCGGGGAGCTGTTTTTT.